What follows are 27 T cell receptor beta chains derived from one specimen sequenced in a study of blood T cell repertoires in COVID-19. TCRdb keeps only in-frame clones here, not all; method: immunoSEQ multiplex PCR. The sample yields about 160,000 clones, around 85% seen once. Sequencing input: peripheral blood. These receptors were collected from a human donor with acute or convalescent COVID-19. The donor label of this sample is uncertain.

The genes are TRBV27 and TRBJ2-7, with D perhaps TRBD1 (5 bases). Deletions cut 7 bases from V and 4 bases from J, with 11 bases between. The CDR3 loop spans 12 amino acids. Looked up from germline, CDR1 is MNHEY and CDR2 is SMNVEV (reference sequence). The CDR3 protein is CASKSPGYEQYF. Written as DNA, the CDR3 is TGTGCCAGCAAAAGCCCAGGGTACGAGCAGTACTTC.

The chain employs TRBV9 and TRBJ2-1; D is possibly TRBD2 (7 bases). This CDR3 spans 16 amino acids. Germline V lookup: CDR1 SGDLS, CDR2 YYNGEE. V was pared by 4 bases and J by 4 bases, with 18 bases between. For the CDR3, the DNA is TGTGCCAGCAGCCCCCGGGGGCGGGGGCAATACAATGAGCAGTTCTTC. This sequence encodes CASSPRGRGQYNEQFF.

This chain joins TRBV5-6 and TRBJ1-3, with 9 bases matching TRBD1. J lost 4 bases, V lost 0 bases, and 5 bases had no gene match. Per germline, CDR1 SGHDT and CDR2 YYEEEE. The CDR3 runs to 16 residues. CDR3 loop: CASSLAGTGQGNTIYF. The CDR3 bases are TGTGCCAGCAGCTTGGCCGGGACAGGGCAAGGAAACACCATATATTTT.

The V and J genes are TRBV7-8 and TRBJ1-2; D is ambiguous. Germline V CDR1 and CDR2: SGHVS, FQNEAQ. V lost 2 bases to trimming and J lost 4 bases, with 20 bases between them. The CDR3 consists of 17 residues. CDR3 protein: CASSLTGRGLYPYGYTF. The CDR3 nucleotides are TGTGCCAGCAGCTTAACCGGAAGAGGGCTCTACCCCTATGGCTACACCTTC.

Turning to this clone: The sample has other DNA sequences that encode this CDR3 too. The chain recombines TRBV11-3 with TRBJ2-2; TRBD2 agrees at 7 bases. The CDR3 spans 15 residues. J was trimmed by 5 bases and V by 5 bases; bases with no gene match: 8. Germline V gene lookup returns CDR1 SGHNT and CDR2 YENEEA. CDR3 region: CASSPGGGGTGELFF. CDR3 coding DNA: TGTGCCAGCAGCCCAGGCGGGGGTGGGACCGGGGAGCTGTTTTTT.

This chain connects TRBV9 to TRBJ1-5; D is ambiguous. The CDR3 has 15 amino acids. CDR1 is SGDLS, CDR2 YYNGEE, per germline. Trimming took off 0 bases at V and 0 bases at J, with 7 bases between the two ends. CDR3 DNA: TGTGCCAGCAGCGTAGCGGGAAATAGCAATCAGCCCCAGCATTTT. The encoded protein is CASSVAGNSNQPQHF.

J is TRBJ1-6 and V is TRBV6-2 or TRBV6-3; the D gene is possibly TRBD1 (6 bases). The CDR3 consists of 14 residues. V lost 4 bases, J lost 7 bases, and 11 bases lay in between. Looked up from germline, CDR1 is MNHEY and CDR2 is SVGEGT. CDR3 sequence reads: CASSSRGGNSPLHF. The CDR3 DNA sequence: TGTGCCAGCAGTTCCAGGGGAGGGAATTCACCCCTCCACTTT.

The genes are TRBV7-2 and TRBJ2-1; TRBD1 might be the D (6 bases). CDR1 SGHTA and CDR2 FQGNSA come from the germline V gene. This CDR3 has 13 amino acids. V lost 8 bases and J lost 4, with 12 bases in between. CDR3: CASLQGGYNEQFF. The CDR3 DNA is TGTGCCAGCTTACAAGGGGGATACAATGAGCAGTTCTTC.

The CDR3 DNA reads TGTGCCAGCAGCTCACAGGGGACGAATCAGCCCCAGCATTTT. This encodes CASSSQGTNQPQHF. The chain recombines TRBV5-6 with TRBJ1-5; 7 bases are shared with TRBD1. The CDR3 consists of 14 residues. Trimming at V came to 3 bases and at J to 4 bases, leaving 4 bases not matched to a gene. Per the germline V gene, CDR1 is SGHDT and CDR2 is YYEEEE.

The chain has TRBV5-1 and TRBJ2-2; 7 bases align to TRBD1. Germline V gives CDR1 SGHRS, CDR2 YFSETQ. The CDR3 consists of 15 residues. V was pared by 4 bases and J by 2 bases, with 5 bases of the junction left unmatched. The CDR3 sequence is CASSPTGANTGELFF. The CDR3 DNA follows: TGCGCCAGCAGCCCAACAGGGGCTAACACCGGGGAGCTGTTTTTT.

The chain is built from TRBV5-1 and TRBJ1-6; D uncertain. The CDR3 runs 16 residues. Germline V CDR1 and CDR2: SGHRS, YFSETQ. V lost 4 bases and J lost 0, with 11 bases in between. CDR3 loop: CASSRSPGSYNSPLHF. The CDR3, as DNA: TGCGCCAGCAGCAGGTCGCCGGGCTCCTATAATTCACCCCTCCACTTT. The full variable domain, completed using reference TRBV5-1 and TRBJ1-6, is KAGVTQTPRYLIKTRGQQVTLSCSPISGHRSVSWYQQTPGQGLQFLFEYFSETQRNKGNFPGRFSGRQFSNSRSEMNVSTLELGDSALYLCASSRSPGSYNSPLHFGNGTRLTVT.

This rearrangement joins TRBV5-6 to TRBJ1-6; maybe TRBD1 (6 bases). V lost 4 bases, J lost 4 bases, and 15 bases lay in between. Germline V CDR1 and CDR2: SGHDT, YYEEEE. The CDR3 sequence is 16 residues long. The CDR3, as DNA: TGTGCCAGCAGCCCCCTACAGGGACCATATAATTCACCCCTCCACTTT. Translating it yields CASSPLQGPYNSPLHF.

The chain joins TRBV28 to TRBJ1-6; 7 nucleotides align to TRBD1. Germline V gives CDR1 MDHEN, CDR2 SYDVKM. The CDR3 covers 14 residues. J lost 7 bases, V lost 6 bases, and 6 bases had no gene match. CDR3 sequence reads: CASRTGTENSPLHF. The CDR3 nucleotides are TGTGCCAGCAGAACCGGGACAGAAAATTCACCCCTCCACTTT.

This clone was picked up one time. The gene calls are TRBV27 and TRBJ2-5, with D tentatively TRBD1 (6 bases). The CDR3 extends over 14 amino acids. Germline assignment: CDR1 MNHEY and CDR2 SMNVEV (reference sequence). The V end lost 3 bases, the J end lost 7 bases, and 15 bases lay between the germline ends. CDR3 DNA sequence: TGTGCCAGCAGTTTGCAAGGGGGTGGAGGGACCCAGTACTTC. This encodes CASSLQGGGGTQYF.

The chain recombines TRBV25-1 with TRBJ1-2; 11 bases line up with TRBD1. CDR1 and CDR2 (germline): MGHDK, SYGVNS. V was pared by 7 bases and J by 7 bases, with 11 bases of the junction left unmatched. This CDR3 has 15 residues. CDR3 coding DNA: TGTGCCAGCACCTCATCAGGACAGGGGGCGCGTGGCTACACCTTC. It specifies CASTSSGQGARGYTF.

The chain has TRBV5-5 and TRBJ1-1; 8 bases map to TRBD1. Germline V gene data show CDR1 as SGHKS and CDR2 as YYEKEE (reference sequence). V dropped 2 bases and J dropped 4; count of bases not matched to a gene: 7. This CDR3 region has 15 residues. The CDR3 sequence: CASSLPAGGLTEAFF. In DNA form, the CDR3 reads TGTGCCAGCAGCTTACCTGCAGGGGGCCTCACTGAAGCTTTCTTT.

This rearrangement joins TRBV15 to TRBJ1-5; D unresolved. V lost 3 bases and J 3 bases, leaving 9 bases between the germline ends. Germline V gives CDR1 LNHNV, CDR2 YYDKDF (reference sequence). The CDR3 is 14 residues long. Written as DNA, the CDR3 is TGTGCCACCAGCAGCGAACAAGTCAATCAGCCCCAGCATTTT. As protein: CATSSEQVNQPQHF.

The rearrangement joins TRBV6-2 or TRBV6-3 to TRBJ2-1; TRBD1 matches at 9 bases. The CDR3 extends over 15 amino acids. Germline values: CDR1 MNHEY, CDR2 SVGEGT. V lost 6 bases and J lost 6; bases outside the gene matches: 9. The CDR3 DNA reads as TGTGCCAGCAGCCCACAGGGGGCAAACGTCAATGAGCAGTTCTTC. It encodes CASSPQGANVNEQFF.

This clone came up once. The CDR3 region has the DNA TGTGCCAGCAGCTTAGTCCCGACAGGGCGAACCAGCACAGATACGCAGTATTTT. As protein: CASSLVPTGRTSTDTQYF. The chain employs TRBV11-2 and TRBJ2-3; TRBD1 matches at 7 bases. CDR3 length equals 18 residues. Trimming took 1 base from V and 0 from J; bases not matched to a gene: 10. The germline CDR1 and CDR2 sequences are SGHAT and FQNNGV.

The chain joins TRBV9 to TRBJ2-7, with 7 bases aligning to TRBD1. The length of the CDR3 is 15 residues. CDR1 and CDR2 (germline): SGDLS, YYNGEE. Trimming cost V 3 bases and J 0 bases; bases outside gene matches: 6. The CDR3 DNA reads TGTGCCAGCAGCGAGGGGGCCCTAAGCTCCTACGAGCAGTACTTC. This sequence encodes CASSEGALSSYEQYF.

The V gene is TRBV18, the J gene TRBJ1-2; 10 bases are shared with TRBD1. The V and J ends lost 3 bases and 4 bases, in that order; junction bases with no gene match: 8. CDR1 and CDR2 from the germline V gene are KGHSH and LQKENI. There are 16 residues in the CDR3. DNA of the CDR3: TGTGCCAGCTCACCCAGCGAGGACAGGGGGGTCTATGGCTACACCTTC. Translation: CASSPSEDRGVYGYTF. Based on the CDR3 plus reference TRBV18 and TRBJ1-2, the full variable domain is NAGVMQNPRHLVRRRGQEARLRCSPMKGHSHVYWYRQLPEEGLKFMVYLQKENIIDESGMPKERFSAEFPKEGPSILRIQQVVRGDSAAYFCASSPSEDRGVYGYTFGSGTRLTVV.

There are a few counts of this clone. The chain carries TRBV29-1 and TRBJ2-3, with 8 nucleotides matching TRBD1. The CDR3 covers 16 residues. V trimming: 4 bases; J trimming: 0 bases; junction bases outside the gene matches: 9. Per the germline V gene, CDR1 is SQVTM and CDR2 is ANQGSEA. CDR3 in DNA: TGCAGCGTTGGTCATACCGGGACAGGTAGCACAGATACGCAGTATTTT. Its translation: CSVGHTGTGSTDTQYF.

V is TRBV2 and J is TRBJ1-4, with D tentatively TRBD1 (5 bases). Trimming cost V 6 bases and J 0 bases, with 8 bases left between them. CDR3 length equals 14 residues. Per germline, CDR1 SNHLY and CDR2 FYNNEI. This CDR3 reads CASREQATNEKLFF. CDR3 in DNA: TGTGCCAGCAGGGAACAGGCAACTAATGAAAAACTGTTTTTT.

The V and J genes are TRBV4-2 and TRBJ1-4; D unresolved. V dropped 0 bases and J dropped 3 bases, with 11 bases sitting between them. The germline V gene has CDR1 LGHNA and CDR2 YNFKEQ. The CDR3 spans 16 residues. CDR3 sequence (DNA): TGTGCCAGCAGCCAAGATGCCCAGAAAGCTAATGAAAAACTGTTTTTT. As protein: CASSQDAQKANEKLFF.

The rearrangement uses TRBV7-9 and TRBJ2-1, with D possibly matching TRBD2 (5 bases). The germline gives CDR1 SEHNR, CDR2 FQNEAQ (reference sequence). This CDR3 spans 17 amino acids. V lost 5 bases to trimming and J lost 1 base, with 18 bases between them. For the CDR3, the DNA is TGTGCCAGCAGCCGTGCTAACGTCGGGGTGTCCTACAATGAGCAGTTCTTC. It translates to CASSRANVGVSYNEQFF.

This chain connects TRBV28 to TRBJ1-5; 9 positions match TRBD1. This CDR3 is built from 15 residues. The V gene's germline CDR1 is MDHEN and CDR2 SYDVKM. Trimming cost V 4 bases and J 5 bases; bases outside gene matches: 6. For the CDR3, the DNA is TGTGCCAGCAGTTCAAGACAGGGGGTGTATCAGCCCCAGCATTTT. Its translation is CASSSRQGVYQPQHF.

The chain employs TRBV27 and TRBJ1-1, with TRBD1 matching 8 bases. Germline CDR1 reads MNHEY; CDR2 reads SMNVEV (reference sequence). The CDR3 has 14 residues. J was trimmed by 8 bases and V by 3 bases; bases with no gene match: 8. The CDR3 DNA follows: TGTGCCAGCAGTTTCCTCCGGGGGACAGGCGAAGCTTTCTTT. This sequence encodes CASSFLRGTGEAFF.